This record looks at one T cell receptor beta chain sequence and its context. Its antigen is not known. TCRdb recomputed calls from the reads with MiXCR, one row per CDR3 protein. The sample contains hundreds of thousands of distinct CDR3 sequences, around a third of which appear only once. The sample originates from a study of T cell repertoires in cytomegalovirus infection. Study-level background: Peptides in the study included HLA-C-restricted and HLA-B-restricted CMV epitopes.

The length of the CDR3 is 19 residues. Germline CDR1 MNHEY, CDR2 SVGEGT. The V segment lost 2 bases and the J segment 4 bases; nucleotides outside the gene matches: 11. The sequence came from a human donor in good health (CMV status not recorded). Some clones in this sample may be carry-over from other donors' samples. The input for sequencing was cultured PBMCs, taken from culture after CMV antigen stimulation. This chain joins TRBV6-2 or TRBV6-3 and TRBJ2-1; 13 positions match TRBD2. This chain's CDR3 is CASSYRTSGRVESYNEQFF. The CDR3 nucleotides are TGTGCCAGCAGTTACAGGACTAGCGGGAGAGTCGAGTCGTACAATGAGCAGTTCTTC.